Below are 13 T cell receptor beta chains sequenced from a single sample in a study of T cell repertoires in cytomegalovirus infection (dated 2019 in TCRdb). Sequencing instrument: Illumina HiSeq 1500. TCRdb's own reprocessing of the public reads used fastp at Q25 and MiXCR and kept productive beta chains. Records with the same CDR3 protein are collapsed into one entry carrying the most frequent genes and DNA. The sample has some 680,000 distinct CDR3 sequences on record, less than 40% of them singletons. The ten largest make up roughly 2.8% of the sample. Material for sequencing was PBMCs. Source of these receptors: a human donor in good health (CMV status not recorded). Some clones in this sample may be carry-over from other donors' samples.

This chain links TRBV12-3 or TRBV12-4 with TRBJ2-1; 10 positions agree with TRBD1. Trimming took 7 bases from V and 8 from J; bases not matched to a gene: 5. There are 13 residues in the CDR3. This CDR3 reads CASIRTGGDEQFF. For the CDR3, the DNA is TGTGCCAGCATTCGGACAGGGGGTGATGAGCAGTTCTTC.

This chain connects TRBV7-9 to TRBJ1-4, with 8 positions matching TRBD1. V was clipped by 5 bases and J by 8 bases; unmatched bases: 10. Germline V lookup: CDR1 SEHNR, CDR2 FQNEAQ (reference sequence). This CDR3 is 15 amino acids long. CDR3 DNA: TGTGCCAGCAGCCCCACCGGGACAGGAGGGGAAAAACTGTTTTTT. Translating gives CASSPTGTGGEKLFF.

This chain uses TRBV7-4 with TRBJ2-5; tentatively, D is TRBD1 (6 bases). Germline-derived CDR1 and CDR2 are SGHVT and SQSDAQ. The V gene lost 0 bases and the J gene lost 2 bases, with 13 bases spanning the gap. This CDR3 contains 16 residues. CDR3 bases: TGTGCCAGCAGCTTAGCGGTGAACAGGGCTCAAGAGACCCAGTACTTC. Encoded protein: CASSLAVNRAQETQYF.

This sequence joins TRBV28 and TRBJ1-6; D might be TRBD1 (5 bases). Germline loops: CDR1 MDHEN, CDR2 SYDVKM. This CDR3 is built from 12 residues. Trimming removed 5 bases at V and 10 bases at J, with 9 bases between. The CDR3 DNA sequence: TGTGCCAGCAGTCCAGGGCCATCACCCCTCCACTTT. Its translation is CASSPGPSPLHF.

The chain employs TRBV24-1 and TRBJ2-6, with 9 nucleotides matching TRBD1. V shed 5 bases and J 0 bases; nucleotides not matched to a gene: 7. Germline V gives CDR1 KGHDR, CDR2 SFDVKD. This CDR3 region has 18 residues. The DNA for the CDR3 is TGTGCCACCAGTGGGGTACAGGGGGCAGGCTCTGGGGCCAACGTCCTGACTTTC. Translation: CATSGVQGAGSGANVLTF.

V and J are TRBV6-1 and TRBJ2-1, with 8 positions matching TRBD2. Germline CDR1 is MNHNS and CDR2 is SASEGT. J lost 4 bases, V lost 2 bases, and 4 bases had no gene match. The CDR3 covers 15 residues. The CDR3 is CASSERTSRYNEQFF. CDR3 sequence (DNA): TGTGCCAGCAGTGAAAGGACTAGCCGATACAATGAGCAGTTCTTC.

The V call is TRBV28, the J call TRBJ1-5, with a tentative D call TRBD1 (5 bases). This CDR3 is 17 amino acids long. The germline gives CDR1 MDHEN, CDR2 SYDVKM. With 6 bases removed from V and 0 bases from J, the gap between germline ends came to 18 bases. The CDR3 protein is CASREGDGLFSNQPQHF. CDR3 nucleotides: TGTGCCAGCAGGGAAGGGGACGGTTTGTTTAGCAATCAGCCCCAGCATTTT.

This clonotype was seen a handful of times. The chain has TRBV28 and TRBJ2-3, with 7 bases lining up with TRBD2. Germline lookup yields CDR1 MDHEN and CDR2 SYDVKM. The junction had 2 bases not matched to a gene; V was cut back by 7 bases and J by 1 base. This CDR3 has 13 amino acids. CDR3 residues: CASIRGGTDTQYF. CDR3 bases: TGTGCCAGCATTCGGGGGGGCACAGATACGCAGTATTTT.

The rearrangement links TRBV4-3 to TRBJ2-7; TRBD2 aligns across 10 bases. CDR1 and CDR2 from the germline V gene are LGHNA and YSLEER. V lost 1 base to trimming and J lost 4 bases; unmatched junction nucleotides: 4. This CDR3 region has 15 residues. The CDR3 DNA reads TGCGCCAGCAGCCAAGCCCTAGCGGGAGTATACGAGCAGTACTTC. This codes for CASSQALAGVYEQYF.

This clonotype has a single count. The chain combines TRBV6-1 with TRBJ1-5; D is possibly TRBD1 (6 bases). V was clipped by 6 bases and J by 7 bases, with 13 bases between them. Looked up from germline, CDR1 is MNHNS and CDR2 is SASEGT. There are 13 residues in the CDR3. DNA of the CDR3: TGTGCCAGCAGGGCTACGGGGGCCCAGCCCCAGCATTTT. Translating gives CASRATGAQPQHF.

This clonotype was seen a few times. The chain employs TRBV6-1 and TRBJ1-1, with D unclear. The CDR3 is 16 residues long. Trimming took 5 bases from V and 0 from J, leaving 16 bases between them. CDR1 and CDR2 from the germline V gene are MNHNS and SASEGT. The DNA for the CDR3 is TGTGCCAGCAGTTTTTCCGTGAGGTCGGTGAACACTGAAGCTTTCTTT. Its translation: CASSFSVRSVNTEAFF.

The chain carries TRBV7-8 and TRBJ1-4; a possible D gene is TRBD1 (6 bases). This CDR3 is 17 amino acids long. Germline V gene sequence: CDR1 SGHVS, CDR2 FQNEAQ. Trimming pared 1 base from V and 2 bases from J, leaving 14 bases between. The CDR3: CASSLVRRGTTNEKLFF. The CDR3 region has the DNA TGTGCCAGCAGCTTAGTGCGCAGGGGTACCACTAATGAAAAACTGTTTTTT.

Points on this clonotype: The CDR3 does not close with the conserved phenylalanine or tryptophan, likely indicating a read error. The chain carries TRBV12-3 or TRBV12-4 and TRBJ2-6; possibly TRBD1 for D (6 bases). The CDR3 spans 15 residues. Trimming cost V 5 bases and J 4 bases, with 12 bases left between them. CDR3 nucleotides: TGTGCCAGCAGTACGGACAGTCTCGGGGCCAACGTCCTGACTTGC. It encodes CASSTDSLGANVLTC.